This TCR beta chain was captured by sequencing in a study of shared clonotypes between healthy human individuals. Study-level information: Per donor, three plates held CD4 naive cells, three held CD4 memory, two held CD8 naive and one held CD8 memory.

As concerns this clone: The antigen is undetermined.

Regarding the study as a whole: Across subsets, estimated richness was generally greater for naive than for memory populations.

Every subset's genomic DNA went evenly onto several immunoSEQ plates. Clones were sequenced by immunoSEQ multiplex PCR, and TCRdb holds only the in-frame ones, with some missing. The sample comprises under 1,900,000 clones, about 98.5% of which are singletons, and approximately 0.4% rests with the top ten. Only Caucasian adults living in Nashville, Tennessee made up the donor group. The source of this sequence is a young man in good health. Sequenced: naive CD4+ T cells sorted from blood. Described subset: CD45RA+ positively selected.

The CDR3 bases are TGTGCCAGCTCACCAATAGCAGACTCCTACAATGAGCAGTTCTTC. Its translation is CASSPIADSYNEQFF. J is TRBJ2-1 and V is TRBV18; no firm D call. CDR1 and CDR2 (germline): KGHSH, LQKENI. Trimming took 2 bases from V and 0 from J, leaving 8 bases between them. CDR3 length: 15 residues.